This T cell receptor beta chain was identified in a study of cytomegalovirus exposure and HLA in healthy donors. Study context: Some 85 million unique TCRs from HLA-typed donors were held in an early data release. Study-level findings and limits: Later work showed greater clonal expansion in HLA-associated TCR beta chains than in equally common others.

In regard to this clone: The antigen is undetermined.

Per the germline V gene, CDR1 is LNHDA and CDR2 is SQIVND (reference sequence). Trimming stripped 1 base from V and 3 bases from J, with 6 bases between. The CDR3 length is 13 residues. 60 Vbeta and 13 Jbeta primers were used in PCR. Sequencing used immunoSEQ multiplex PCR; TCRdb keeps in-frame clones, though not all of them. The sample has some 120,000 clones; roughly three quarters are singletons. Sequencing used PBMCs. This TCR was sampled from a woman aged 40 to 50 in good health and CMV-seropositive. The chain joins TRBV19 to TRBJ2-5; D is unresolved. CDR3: CASSIAREETQYF. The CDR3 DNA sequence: TGTGCCAGTAGTATAGCCCGGGAAGAGACCCAGTACTTC.